This TCR beta chain was found in a study of T cell repertoires in cytomegalovirus infection. Study overall: Public TCR beta signatures marked donors with CMV infection and the matching HLA.

TCRdb passed the reads through MiXCR, listing each CDR3 protein once. The sample has under 350,000 distinct CDR3 sequences, more than 8% seen once. Findings of the study overall: Cumulative public TCR beta family frequency identified CMV carriers with the relevant HLA. Clonotype analysis showed dominance of the ex vivo response by HLA-C-restricted CMV-specific TCR beta clonotypes.

Only a few counts were recorded for this clonotype. Its antigen is not identified. The CDR3 consists of 15 residues. With V trimmed by 1 base and J by 2 bases, 3 bases remained unmatched. CDR1 is SGHTA, CDR2 FQGNSA, per germline. The J gene is TRBJ2-5, the V gene TRBV7-2, with TRBD2 matching over 8 bases. The sample taken for sequencing was PBMCs. This clonotype was sampled from a human donor in good health (CMV status not recorded). Some clones in this sample may be carry-over from other donors' samples. The CDR3 sequence is CASSLVGGDQETQYF. Here the CDR3 DNA reads TGTGCCAGCAGCTTAGTCGGGGGGGATCAAGAGACCCAGTACTTC.